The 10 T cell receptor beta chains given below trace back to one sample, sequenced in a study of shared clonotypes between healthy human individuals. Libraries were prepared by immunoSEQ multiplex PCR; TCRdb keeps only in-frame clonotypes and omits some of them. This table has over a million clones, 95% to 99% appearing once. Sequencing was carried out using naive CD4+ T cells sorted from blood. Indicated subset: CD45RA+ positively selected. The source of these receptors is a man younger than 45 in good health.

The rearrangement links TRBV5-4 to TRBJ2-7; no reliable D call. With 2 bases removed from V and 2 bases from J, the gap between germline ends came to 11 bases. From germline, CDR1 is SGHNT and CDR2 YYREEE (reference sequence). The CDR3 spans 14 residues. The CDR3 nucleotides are TGTGCCAGCAGCTTCCTGGACGGTACCTACGAGCAGTACTTC. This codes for CASSFLDGTYEQYF.

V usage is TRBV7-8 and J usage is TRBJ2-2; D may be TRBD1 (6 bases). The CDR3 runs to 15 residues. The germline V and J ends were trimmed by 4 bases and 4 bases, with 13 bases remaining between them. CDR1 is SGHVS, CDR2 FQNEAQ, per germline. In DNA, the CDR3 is TGTGCCAGCAGCTCAGGGGTACGGGGCACCGGGGAGCTGTTTTTT. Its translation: CASSSGVRGTGELFF.

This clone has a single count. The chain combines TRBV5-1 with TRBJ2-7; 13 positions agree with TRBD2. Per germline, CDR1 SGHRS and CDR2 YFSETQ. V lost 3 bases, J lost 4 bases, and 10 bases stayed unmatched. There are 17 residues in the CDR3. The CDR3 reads CASSSHGLAGVFYEQYF. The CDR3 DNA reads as TGCGCCAGCAGCTCCCATGGACTAGCGGGGGTTTTTTACGAGCAGTACTTC.

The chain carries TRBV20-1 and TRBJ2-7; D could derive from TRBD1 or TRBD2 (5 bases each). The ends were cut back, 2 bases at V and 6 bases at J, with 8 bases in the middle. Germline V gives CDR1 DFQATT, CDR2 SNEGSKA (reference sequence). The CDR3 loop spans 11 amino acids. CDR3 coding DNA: TGCAGTGCTAGACCAGGGAGCGAGCAGTACTTC. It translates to CSARPGSEQYF.

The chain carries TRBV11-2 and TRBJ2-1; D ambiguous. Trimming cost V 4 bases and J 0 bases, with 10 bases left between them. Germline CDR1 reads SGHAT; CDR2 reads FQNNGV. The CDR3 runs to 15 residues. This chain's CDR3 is CASSSWRSSYNEQFF. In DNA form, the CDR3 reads TGTGCCAGCAGCTCTTGGCGGAGCTCCTACAATGAGCAGTTCTTC.

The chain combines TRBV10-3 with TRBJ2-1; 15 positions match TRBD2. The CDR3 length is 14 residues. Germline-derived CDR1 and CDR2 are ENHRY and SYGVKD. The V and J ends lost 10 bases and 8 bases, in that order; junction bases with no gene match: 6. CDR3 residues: CASRGLAGGDEQFF. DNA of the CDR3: TGTGCCAGCCGAGGACTAGCGGGAGGGGATGAGCAGTTCTTC.

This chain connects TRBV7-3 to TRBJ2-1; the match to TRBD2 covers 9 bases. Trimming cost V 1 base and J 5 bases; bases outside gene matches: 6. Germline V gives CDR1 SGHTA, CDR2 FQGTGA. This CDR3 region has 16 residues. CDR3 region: CASSLIGGRANNEQFF. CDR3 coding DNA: TGTGCCAGCAGCTTAATTGGCGGGAGGGCCAACAATGAGCAGTTCTTC.

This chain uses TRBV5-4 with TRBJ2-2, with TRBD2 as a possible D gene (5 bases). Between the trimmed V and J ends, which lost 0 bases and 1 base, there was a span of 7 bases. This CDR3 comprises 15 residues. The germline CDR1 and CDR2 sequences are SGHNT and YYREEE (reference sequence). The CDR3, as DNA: TGTGCCAGCAGCTTGGAGGGAGTGAACACCGGGGAGCTGTTTTTT. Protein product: CASSLEGVNTGELFF.

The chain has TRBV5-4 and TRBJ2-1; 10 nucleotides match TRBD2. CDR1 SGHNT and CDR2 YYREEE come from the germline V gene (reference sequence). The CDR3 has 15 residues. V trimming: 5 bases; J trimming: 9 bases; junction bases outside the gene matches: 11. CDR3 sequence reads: CASSQASGSHAEQFF. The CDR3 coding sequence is TGTGCCAGCAGTCAAGCTAGCGGGAGTCACGCTGAGCAGTTCTTC.

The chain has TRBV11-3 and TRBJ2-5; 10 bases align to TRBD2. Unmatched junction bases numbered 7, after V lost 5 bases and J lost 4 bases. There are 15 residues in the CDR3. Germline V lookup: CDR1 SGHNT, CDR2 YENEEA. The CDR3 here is CASSQAAGGGETQYF. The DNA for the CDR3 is TGTGCCAGCAGCCAGGCAGCGGGAGGGGGAGAGACCCAGTACTTC.